This T cell receptor beta chain came from a study of early T cells in non-severe SARS-CoV-2 infection (TCRdb year 2021). Study-wide context: Because TCR sequencing relied on bulk RNA taken from unsorted whole blood, pairing of alpha and beta chains was not possible.

The CDR3 contains 15 residues, cysteine and phenylalanine counted. Just the 45-base CDR3 DNA is kept, in frame starting at base 1. From the germline V gene, CDR1 is KGHSH and CDR2 is LQKENI. V drops 6 bases and J drops 2 bases, leaving 16 bases in between. Study-wide conclusions, independent of this receptor: Matching against VDJdb was skewed toward anti-spike CD8 responses, likely underestimated virus-specific expansions, and missed private and CD4 specificities.

A case-control design nested within a healthcare worker cohort in London, UK, was used, with weekly nasopharyngeal swab PCR tests and blood sampling performed. Healthcare workers were recruited between 23 and 31 March 2020, during the week of the UK lockdown, and were followed weekly for up to roughly 16 weeks. There are a few counts of this clonotype. What this receptor recognizes is not known. Nothing much larger sits one base from this clone, and base qualities are not available. The library was produced with 5' RACE. The instrument given in TCRdb is NextSeq 500. Unique molecular identifiers were attached to individual cDNA molecules in the TCR library protocol so that sequencing error and PCR bias could be corrected. TCR alpha and beta chains were both sequenced, and the abundances of alpha and beta sequences in each sample were closely correlated with each other. As for the original processing: Decombinator V4 was used to annotate TCR sequences for V gene, J gene and CDR3. Expanded TCRs were defined as changing significantly between any two time points under a Poisson model with p below 0.0001. TCR abundances were normalised to the total number of TCRs sequenced per sample and expressed as counts per million. MAIT TCRs were defined by TRAV1-2 paired with TRAJ12, TRAJ20 or TRAJ33, and iNKT TCRs by TRAV10 paired with TRAJ18. VDJdb, accessed on 1 November 2021, was searched for TCRs annotated for CMV, EBV and SARS-CoV-2, and TCRs annotated for more than one antigen were excluded. TCRdb reanalyzed the raw reads on its own, using fastp at Q25 for trimming and MiXCR for clone calling, and kept in-frame beta chains. Each record represents a unique CDR3 protein, reported with the most common genes and DNA among its rows. TCRdb's processing, not the authors' own work, is the source of the V and J calls. The sample table holds more than 65,000 distinct CDR3 sequences, of which roughly 13% were seen once. Roughly 5% of the sample is held by the ten biggest clonotypes.

This receptor was identified in an adult who was a healthcare worker with PCR-confirmed SARS-CoV-2 infection or an uninfected control (not recorded which). Recombination connected TRBV18 to TRBJ1-1; TRBD1 could be the D gene, as 5 bases match. Material for sequencing was whole blood. The DNA is TGTGCCAGCTCCCCCGGGACGGTCACCAACACTGAAGCTTTCTTT. The translation is CASSPGTVTNTEAFF.